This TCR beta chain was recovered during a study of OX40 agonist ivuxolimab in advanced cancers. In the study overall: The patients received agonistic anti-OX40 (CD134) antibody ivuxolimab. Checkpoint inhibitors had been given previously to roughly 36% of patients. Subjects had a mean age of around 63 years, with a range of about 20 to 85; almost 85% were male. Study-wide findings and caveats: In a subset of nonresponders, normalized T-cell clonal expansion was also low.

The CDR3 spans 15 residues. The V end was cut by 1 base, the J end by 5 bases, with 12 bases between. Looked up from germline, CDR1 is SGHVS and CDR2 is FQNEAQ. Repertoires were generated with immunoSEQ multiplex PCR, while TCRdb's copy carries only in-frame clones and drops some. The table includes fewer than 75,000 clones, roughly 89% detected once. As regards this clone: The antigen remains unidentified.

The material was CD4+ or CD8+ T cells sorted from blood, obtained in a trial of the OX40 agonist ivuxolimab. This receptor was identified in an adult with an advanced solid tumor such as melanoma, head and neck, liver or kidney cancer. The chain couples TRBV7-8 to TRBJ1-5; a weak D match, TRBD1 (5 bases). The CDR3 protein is CASSLGGQSDQPQHF. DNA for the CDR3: TGTGCCAGCAGCTTAGGGGGCCAGAGTGATCAGCCCCAGCATTTT.